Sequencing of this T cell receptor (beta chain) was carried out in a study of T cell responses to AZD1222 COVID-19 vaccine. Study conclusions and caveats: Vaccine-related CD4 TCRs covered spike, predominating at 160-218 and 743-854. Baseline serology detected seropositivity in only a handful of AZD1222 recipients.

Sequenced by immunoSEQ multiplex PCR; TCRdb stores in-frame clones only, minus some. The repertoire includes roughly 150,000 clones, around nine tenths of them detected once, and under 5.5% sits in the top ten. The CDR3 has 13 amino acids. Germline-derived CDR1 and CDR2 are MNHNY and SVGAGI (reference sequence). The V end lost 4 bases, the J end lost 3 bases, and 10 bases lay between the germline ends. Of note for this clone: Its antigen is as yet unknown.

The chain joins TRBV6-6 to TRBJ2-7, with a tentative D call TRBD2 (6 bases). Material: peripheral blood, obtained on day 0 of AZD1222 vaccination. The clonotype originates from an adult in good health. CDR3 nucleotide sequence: TGTGCCAGCAGTTCCCAGGGAGGCTACGAGCAGTACTTC. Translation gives CASSSQGGYEQYF.